Presented here are 11 T cell receptor beta chains from one specimen sequenced in a study of blood T cell repertoires in COVID-19. The assay was immunoSEQ multiplex PCR, and TCRdb's table has in-frame clones only and misses some. The sample records some 300,000 clones, roughly 86% being singletons. Sequenced input: PBMCs or T cells enriched from blood (not recorded which). The receptors were sampled from a woman aged 50 to 65 who had been exposed to COVID-19.

The chain links TRBV4-1 to TRBJ2-7, with D possibly matching TRBD1 (7 bases). There are 15 residues in the CDR3. V was clipped by 1 base and J by 4 bases, with 14 bases between them. The germline CDR1 and CDR2 sequences are MGHRA and YSYEKL. The CDR3 DNA is TGCGCCAGCAGCCAAGCTCCACAGGGGAGGTACGAGCAGTACTTC. Its protein product is CASSQAPQGRYEQYF.

V gene TRBV27 combines with J gene TRBJ1-3; maybe TRBD1 (5 bases). The CDR3 is made up of 15 amino acids. V was shortened by 5 bases and J by 3 bases, with 14 bases between the two germline ends. Germline loops: CDR1 MNHEY, CDR2 SMNVEV (reference sequence). DNA of the CDR3: TGTGCCAGCAGTCGATCGGGGGGGTTTGGAAACACCATATATTTT. It encodes CASSRSGGFGNTIYF.

The chain uses TRBV3-1 (or the pseudogene TRBV3-2) and TRBJ2-7; no firm D call. V was clipped by 3 bases and J by 4 bases, with 16 bases between them. The CDR3 spans 15 residues. Germline V gene data show CDR1 as LGHDT and CDR2 as YNNKEL (reference sequence). Written as DNA, the CDR3 is TGTGCCAGCAGCCATGTCACTGAGCGTAGTTACGAGCAGTACTTC. Protein sequence: CASSHVTERSYEQYF.

V and J are TRBV4-2 and TRBJ2-2; D is unclear. The CDR3 is 15 residues long. The germline gives CDR1 LGHNA, CDR2 YNFKEQ. Trimming removed 0 bases at V and 3 bases at J, with 8 bases between. Here the CDR3 reads CASSQDRKDTGELFF. In DNA form, the CDR3 reads TGTGCCAGCAGCCAAGACAGGAAGGACACCGGGGAGCTGTTTTTT.

This chain links TRBV5-4 with TRBJ2-1; 10 bases align to TRBD2. Germline CDR1 SGHNT, CDR2 YYREEE (reference sequence). The length of the CDR3 is 15 residues. The J segment lost 7 bases and the V segment lost 3 bases, leaving 7 bases of the junction unmatched. Written as DNA, the CDR3 is TGTGCCAGCAGCTCCCCTAGCGGGGGCACAAATGAGCAGTTCTTC. As protein: CASSSPSGGTNEQFF.

This clone has more than one count but fewer than ten. This rearrangement joins TRBV28 to TRBJ1-3, with 7 bases that match TRBD1. CDR3 length: 13 amino acids. V dropped 5 bases and J dropped 3; count of bases not matched to a gene: 1. Germline assignment: CDR1 MDHEN and CDR2 SYDVKM. CDR3 nucleotide sequence: TGTGCCAGCAGTACAGGGGTTGGAAACACCATATATTTT. This sequence encodes CASSTGVGNTIYF.

The sample holds one count of this clone. The gene calls are TRBV3-1 (or the pseudogene TRBV3-2) and TRBJ2-7; 8 positions match TRBD2. The CDR3 consists of 15 residues. From germline, CDR1 is LGHDT and CDR2 YNNKEL (reference sequence). Losses at the gene ends were 3 bases for V and 7 bases for J; bases not matched to a gene: 11. CDR3 sequence reads: CASSHNRGGPWEQYF. The CDR3 region has the DNA TGTGCCAGCAGCCACAACCGGGGGGGGCCTTGGGAGCAGTACTTC.

This chain connects TRBV7-8 to TRBJ2-1, with a weak D call TRBD2 (6 bases). Trimming took 1 base from V and 4 from J, leaving 14 bases between them. CDR1 is SGHVS and CDR2 is FQNEAQ in the germline V gene. The CDR3 covers 16 residues. The CDR3 DNA follows: TGTGCCAGCAGCTTAGTTGGGCGGGGCCAATACAATGAGCAGTTCTTC. This codes for CASSLVGRGQYNEQFF.

The rearrangement joins TRBV4-2 to TRBJ2-3; D perhaps matches TRBD2 (6 bases). V was cut by 2 bases and J by 12 bases, with 18 bases left in between. The CDR3 spans 14 residues. Germline values: CDR1 LGHNA, CDR2 YNFKEQ. The chain's CDR3 is CASSQLEDGGSQYF. DNA of the CDR3: TGTGCCAGCAGCCAACTAGAGGACGGGGGAAGTCAGTATTTT.

The J gene is TRBJ1-2, the V gene TRBV4-2; D not resolved. CDR1 and CDR2 from the germline V gene are LGHNA and YNFKEQ. The V gene lost 0 bases and the J gene lost 4 bases, with 27 bases spanning the gap. The CDR3 sequence is 20 residues long. In DNA, the CDR3 is TGTGCCAGCAGCCAAGAAGACGACTGGACCGAGGGATCGTCCCCCTATGGCTACACCTTC. It yields the protein CASSQEDDWTEGSSPYGYTF.

The DNA of the CDR3 is TGTGCCAGCAGTTCCCTGGGCAGGGGGCTTAATAATGAAAAACTGTTTTTT. Its translation is CASSSLGRGLNNEKLFF. The J gene is TRBJ1-4, the V gene TRBV28; 8 bases line up with TRBD1. Trimming removed 4 bases from V and 4 bases from J; junction bases left unmatched: 11. The CDR3 extends over 17 amino acids. CDR1 is MDHEN and CDR2 is SYDVKM in the germline V gene.